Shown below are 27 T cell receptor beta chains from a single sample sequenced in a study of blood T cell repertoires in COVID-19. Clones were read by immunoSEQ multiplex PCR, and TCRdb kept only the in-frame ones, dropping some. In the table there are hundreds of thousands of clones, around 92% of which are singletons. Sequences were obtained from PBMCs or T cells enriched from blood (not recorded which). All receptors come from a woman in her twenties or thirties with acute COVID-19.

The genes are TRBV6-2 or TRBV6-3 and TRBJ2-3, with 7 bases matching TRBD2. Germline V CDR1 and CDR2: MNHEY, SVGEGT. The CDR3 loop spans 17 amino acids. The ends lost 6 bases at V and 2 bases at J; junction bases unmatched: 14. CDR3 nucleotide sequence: TGTGCCAGCAGCACTGCCCTAGGACTAGGGGACACAGATACGCAGTATTTT. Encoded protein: CASSTALGLGDTDTQYF.

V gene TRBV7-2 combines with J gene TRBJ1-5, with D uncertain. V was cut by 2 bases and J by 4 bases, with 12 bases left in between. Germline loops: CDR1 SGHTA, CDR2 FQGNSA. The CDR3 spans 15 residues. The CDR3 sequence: CASSLQFGNNQPQHF. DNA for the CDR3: TGTGCCAGCAGCTTACAGTTTGGCAATAATCAGCCCCAGCATTTT.

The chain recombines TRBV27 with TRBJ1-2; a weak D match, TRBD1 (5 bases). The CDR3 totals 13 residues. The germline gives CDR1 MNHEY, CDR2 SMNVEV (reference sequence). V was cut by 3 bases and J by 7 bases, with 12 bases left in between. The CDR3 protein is CASSLSGPLGYTF. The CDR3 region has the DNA TGTGCCAGCAGTTTGTCAGGGCCACTTGGCTACACCTTC.

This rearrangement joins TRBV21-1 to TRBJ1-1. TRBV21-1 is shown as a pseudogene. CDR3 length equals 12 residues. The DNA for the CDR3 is TGTGCCAGCAGACTGGGGAGCTTCAGGGCTTTCTTT. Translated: CASRLGSFRAFF.

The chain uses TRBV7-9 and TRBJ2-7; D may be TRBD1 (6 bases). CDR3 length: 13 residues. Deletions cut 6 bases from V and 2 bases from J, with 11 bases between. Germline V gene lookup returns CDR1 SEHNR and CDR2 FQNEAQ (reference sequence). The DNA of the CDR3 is TGTGCCAGCAGACACTGGGACACCTACGAGCAGTACTTC. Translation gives CASRHWDTYEQYF.

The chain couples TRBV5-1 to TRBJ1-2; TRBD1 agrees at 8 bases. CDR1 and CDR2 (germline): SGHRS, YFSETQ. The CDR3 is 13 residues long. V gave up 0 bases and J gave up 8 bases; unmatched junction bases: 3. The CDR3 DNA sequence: TGCGCCAGCAGCTTGGGACAGGGGAAAGGCTACACCTTC. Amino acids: CASSLGQGKGYTF. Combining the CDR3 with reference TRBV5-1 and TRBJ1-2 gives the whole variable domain KAGVTQTPRYLIKTRGQQVTLSCSPISGHRSVSWYQQTPGQGLQFLFEYFSETQRNKGNFPGRFSGRQFSNSRSEMNVSTLELGDSALYLCASSLGQGKGYTFGSGTRLTVV.

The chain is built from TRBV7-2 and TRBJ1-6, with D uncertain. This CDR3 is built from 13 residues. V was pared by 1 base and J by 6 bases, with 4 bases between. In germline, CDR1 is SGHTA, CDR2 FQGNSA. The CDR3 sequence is CASSLGVNSPLHF. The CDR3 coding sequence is TGTGCCAGCAGCTTAGGAGTTAATTCACCCCTCCACTTT.

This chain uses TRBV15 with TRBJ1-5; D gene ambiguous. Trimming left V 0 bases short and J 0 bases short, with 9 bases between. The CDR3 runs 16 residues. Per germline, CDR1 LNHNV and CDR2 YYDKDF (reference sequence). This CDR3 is CATSRDRGGSNQPQHF. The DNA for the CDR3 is TGTGCCACCAGCAGAGATAGAGGCGGTAGCAATCAGCCCCAGCATTTT.

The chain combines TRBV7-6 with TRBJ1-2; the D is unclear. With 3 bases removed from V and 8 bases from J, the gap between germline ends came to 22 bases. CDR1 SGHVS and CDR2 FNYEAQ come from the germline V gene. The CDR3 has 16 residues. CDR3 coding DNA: TGTGCCAGCAGCTTCCTAATAACCGGGAATCCGGAGGGCTACACCTTC. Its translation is CASSFLITGNPEGYTF.

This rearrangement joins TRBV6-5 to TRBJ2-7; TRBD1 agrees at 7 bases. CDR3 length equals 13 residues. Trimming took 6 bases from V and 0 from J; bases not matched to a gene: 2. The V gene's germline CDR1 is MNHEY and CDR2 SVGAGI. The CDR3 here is CASRDRSSYEQYF. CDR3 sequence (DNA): TGTGCCAGCAGGGACAGGAGCTCCTACGAGCAGTACTTC.

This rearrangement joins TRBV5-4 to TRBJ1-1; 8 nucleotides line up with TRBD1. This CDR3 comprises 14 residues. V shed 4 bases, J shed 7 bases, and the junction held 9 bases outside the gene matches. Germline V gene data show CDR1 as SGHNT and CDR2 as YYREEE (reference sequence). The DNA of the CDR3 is TGTGCCAGCAGCCCGAAGGACAGGGTAGGTGAAGCTTTCTTT. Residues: CASSPKDRVGEAFF.

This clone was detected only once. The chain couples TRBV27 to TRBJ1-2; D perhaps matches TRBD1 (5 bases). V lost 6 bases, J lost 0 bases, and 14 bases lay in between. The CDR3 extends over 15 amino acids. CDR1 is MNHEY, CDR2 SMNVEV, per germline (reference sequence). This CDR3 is CASRRQGGSNYGYTF. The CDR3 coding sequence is TGTGCCAGCAGGAGGCAGGGAGGTTCTAACTATGGCTACACCTTC.

In DNA, the CDR3 is TGTGCCTGGATCGAGGGACCCCCGAGGGGGCTCGATGGCTACACCTTC. It translates to CAWIEGPPRGLDGYTF. The chain couples TRBV30 to TRBJ1-2; 7 nucleotides align to TRBD1. The germline V gene has CDR1 GTSNPN and CDR2 SVGIG (reference sequence). This CDR3 is built from 16 residues. The V and J ends lost 4 bases and 6 bases, in that order; junction bases with no gene match: 17. Full variable domain (remainder filled in from reference TRBV30 and TRBJ1-2): SQTIHQWPATLVQPVGSPLSLECTVEGTSNPNLYWYRQAAGRGLQLLFYSVGIGQISSEVPQNLSASRPQDRQFILSSKKLLLSDSGFYLCAWIEGPPRGLDGYTFGSGTRLTVV.

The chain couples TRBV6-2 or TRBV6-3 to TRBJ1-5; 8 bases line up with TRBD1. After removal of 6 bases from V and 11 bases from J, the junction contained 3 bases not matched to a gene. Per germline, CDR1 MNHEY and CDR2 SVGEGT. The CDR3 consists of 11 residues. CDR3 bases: TGTGCCAGCAGCATGACAGGGGCCCAGCATTTT. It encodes CASSMTGAQHF.

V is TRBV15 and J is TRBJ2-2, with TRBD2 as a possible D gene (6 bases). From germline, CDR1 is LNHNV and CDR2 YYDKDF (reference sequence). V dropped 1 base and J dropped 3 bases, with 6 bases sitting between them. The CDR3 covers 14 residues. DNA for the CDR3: TGTGCCACCAGCAGAGTAGCGGACACCGGGGAGCTGTTTTTT. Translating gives CATSRVADTGELFF.

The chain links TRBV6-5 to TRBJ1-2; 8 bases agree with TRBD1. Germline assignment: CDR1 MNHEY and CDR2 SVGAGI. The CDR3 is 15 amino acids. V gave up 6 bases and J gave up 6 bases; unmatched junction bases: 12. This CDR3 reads CASRSRGQAVHGYTF. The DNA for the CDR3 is TGTGCCAGCAGATCTCGGGGACAGGCGGTGCATGGCTACACCTTC.

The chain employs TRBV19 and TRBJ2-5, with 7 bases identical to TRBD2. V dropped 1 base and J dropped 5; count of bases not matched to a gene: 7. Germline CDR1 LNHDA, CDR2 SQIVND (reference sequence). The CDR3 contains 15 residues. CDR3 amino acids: CASSIGGTTSETQYF. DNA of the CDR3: TGTGCCAGTAGTATAGGGGGGACTACGAGCGAGACCCAGTACTTC.

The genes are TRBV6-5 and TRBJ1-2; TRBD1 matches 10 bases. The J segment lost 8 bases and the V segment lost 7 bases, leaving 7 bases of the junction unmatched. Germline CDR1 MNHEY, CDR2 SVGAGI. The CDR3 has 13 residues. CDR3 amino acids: CASTRTGGLGYTF. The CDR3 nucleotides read TGTGCCAGCACGAGGACAGGGGGACTGGGCTACACCTTC.

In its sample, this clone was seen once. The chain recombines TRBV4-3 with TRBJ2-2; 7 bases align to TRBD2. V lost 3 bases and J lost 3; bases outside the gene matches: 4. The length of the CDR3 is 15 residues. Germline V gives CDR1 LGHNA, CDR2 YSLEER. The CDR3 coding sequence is TGCGCCAGCAGCCAGTCAGGGAGGGACACCGGGGAGCTGTTTTTT. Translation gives CASSQSGRDTGELFF.

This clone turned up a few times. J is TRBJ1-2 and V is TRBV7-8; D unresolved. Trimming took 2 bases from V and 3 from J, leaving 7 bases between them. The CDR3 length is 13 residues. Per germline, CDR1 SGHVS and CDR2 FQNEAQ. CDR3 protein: CASSLLQDYGYTF. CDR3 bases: TGTGCCAGCAGCTTACTCCAGGACTATGGCTACACCTTC.

The CDR3 reads CASSYSSITIYF. CDR3 sequence (DNA): TGTGCCAGCAGTTACTCAAGCATCACCATATATTTT. The chain uses TRBV6-5 and TRBJ1-3; no clear D gene. V was shortened by 0 bases and J by 9 bases, with 6 bases between the two germline ends. The CDR3 is made up of 12 amino acids. Germline CDR1 MNHEY, CDR2 SVGAGI.

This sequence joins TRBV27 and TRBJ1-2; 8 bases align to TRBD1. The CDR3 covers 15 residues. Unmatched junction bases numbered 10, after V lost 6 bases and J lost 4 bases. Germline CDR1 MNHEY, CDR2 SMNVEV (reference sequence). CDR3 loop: CASRRGTGVSYGYTF. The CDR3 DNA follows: TGTGCCAGCAGGAGGGGGACAGGAGTTTCCTATGGCTACACCTTC.

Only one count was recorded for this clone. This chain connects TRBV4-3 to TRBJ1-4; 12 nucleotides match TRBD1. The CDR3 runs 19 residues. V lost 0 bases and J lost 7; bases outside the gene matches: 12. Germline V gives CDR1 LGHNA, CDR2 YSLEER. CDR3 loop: CASSQDRGTGQGAREKLFF. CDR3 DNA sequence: TGCGCCAGCAGCCAAGATCGGGGCACGGGACAGGGGGCGCGTGAAAAACTGTTTTTT.

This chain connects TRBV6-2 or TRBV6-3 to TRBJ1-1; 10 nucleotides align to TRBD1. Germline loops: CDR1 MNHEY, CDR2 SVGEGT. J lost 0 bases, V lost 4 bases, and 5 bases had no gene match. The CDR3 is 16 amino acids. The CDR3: CASSSGQGGMNTEAFF. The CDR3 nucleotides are TGTGCCAGCAGTTCCGGACAGGGGGGGATGAACACTGAAGCTTTCTTT.

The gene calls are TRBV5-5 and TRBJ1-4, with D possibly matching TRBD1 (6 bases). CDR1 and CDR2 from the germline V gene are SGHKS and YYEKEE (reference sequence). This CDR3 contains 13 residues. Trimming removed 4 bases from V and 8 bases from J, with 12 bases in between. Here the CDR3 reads CASSIQGSEKLFF. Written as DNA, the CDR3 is TGTGCCAGCAGCATACAGGGTTCGGAAAAACTGTTTTTT. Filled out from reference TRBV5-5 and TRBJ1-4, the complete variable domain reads DAGVTQSPTHLIKTRGQQVTLRCSPISGHKSVSWYQQVLGQGPQFIFQYYEKEERGRGNFPDRFSARQFPNYSSELNVNALLLGDSALYLCASSIQGSEKLFFGSGTQLSVL.

For the CDR3, the DNA is TGCGCCAGCAGCTTGCCAGGGGTAGCGGGAGGGGAGACCCAGTACTTC. This gives the protein CASSLPGVAGGETQYF. This chain links TRBV5-1 with TRBJ2-5, with TRBD2 identical over 11 bases. V was clipped by 1 base and J by 5 bases; unmatched bases: 7. Germline CDR1 reads SGHRS; CDR2 reads YFSETQ. CDR3 length: 16 amino acids.

For the CDR3, the DNA is TGCGCCAGCAGCCCGACACCTTTAGCGGGGGGGGAGACCCAGTACTTC. Amino acid sequence: CASSPTPLAGGETQYF. The rearrangement links TRBV5-1 to TRBJ2-5; TRBD2 matches at 11 bases. The germline gives CDR1 SGHRS, CDR2 YFSETQ. The CDR3 loop spans 16 amino acids. With 4 bases clipped from V and 5 bases from J, the junction kept 10 bases outside the gene matches. Combining the CDR3 with reference TRBV5-1 and TRBJ2-5 gives the whole variable domain KAGVTQTPRYLIKTRGQQVTLSCSPISGHRSVSWYQQTPGQGLQFLFEYFSETQRNKGNFPGRFSGRQFSNSRSEMNVSTLELGDSALYLCASSPTPLAGGETQYFGPGTRLLVL.